These 17 T cell receptor beta chains were sequenced from one sample in a study of Ad26.COV2.S vaccination and SARS-CoV-2 variants. Treatment denoted: 15 to 20 received Ad26.COV2.S at low or high dose, single or two shots; roughly five received placebo; per-sample allocation not given. Each sample was drawn 63 days after the first injection (of vaccine or placebo). Clones were read by immunoSEQ multiplex PCR, and TCRdb kept only the in-frame ones, dropping some. The table includes around 300,000 clones, about 89% detected once. This specimen was peripheral blood, taken in a trial of Ad26.COV2.S vaccine versus placebo. These receptors all stem from a person aged 18 to 65 who received the Ad26.COV2.S COVID-19 vaccine or a placebo.

The CDR3 region has the DNA TGTGCCAGCAAACTAGCTGAGGAGCAGTACTTC. This gives the protein CASKLAEEQYF. The rearrangement links TRBV6-5 to TRBJ2-7; TRBD2 is a possible D gene (6 bases). The CDR3 spans 11 residues. CDR1 and CDR2 from the germline V gene are MNHEY and SVGAGI. V was clipped by 7 bases and J by 7 bases, with 11 bases between them.

J is TRBJ2-2 and V is TRBV28; D could derive from TRBD1 or TRBD2 (5 bases each). Germline CDR1 MDHEN, CDR2 SYDVKM. This CDR3 comprises 17 residues. V lost 4 bases and J 0 bases, leaving 15 bases between the germline ends. CDR3 residues: CASSSWDGRANTGELFF. The DNA for the CDR3 is TGTGCCAGCAGTTCTTGGGACGGTCGGGCGAACACCGGGGAGCTGTTTTTT.

The genes are TRBV5-8 and TRBJ1-1; 12 nucleotides match TRBD1. The CDR3 covers 18 residues. Unmatched junction bases numbered 15, after V lost 3 bases and J lost 6 bases. Germline CDR1 reads SGHTS; CDR2 reads YDEGEE. CDR3 DNA: TGTGCCAGCAGCTCCCCCCCAGCCGGGACAGGGGGCCTACCTGAAGCTTTCTTT. Its translation is CASSSPPAGTGGLPEAFF.

The rearrangement links TRBV7-8 to TRBJ1-1, with D possibly being TRBD1 (5 bases). Trimming took off 4 bases at V and 4 bases at J, with 13 bases between the two ends. This CDR3 contains 14 residues. CDR1 is SGHVS, CDR2 FQNEAQ, per germline. CDR3 DNA sequence: TGTGCCAGCAGCTACCGGACAAGCCCCACTGAAGCTTTCTTT. Translated, it gives CASSYRTSPTEAFF.

The chain has TRBV6-1 and TRBJ1-1; a possible D gene is TRBD1 (6 bases). Trimming cost V 2 bases and J 7 bases, with 17 bases left between them. The germline V gene encodes CDR1 MNHNS and CDR2 SASEGT. The CDR3 has 15 residues. Here the CDR3 reads CASSERFNRVGEAFF. The CDR3 DNA reads as TGTGCCAGCAGTGAAAGGTTTAACAGGGTTGGTGAAGCTTTCTTT.

The rearrangement uses TRBV11-1 and TRBJ1-1; 8 bases line up with TRBD1. The ends lost 6 bases at V and 5 bases at J; junction bases unmatched: 5. This CDR3 spans 13 amino acids. Per germline, CDR1 SGHAT and CDR2 FQDESV (reference sequence). The CDR3 reads CASRHTGGTEAFF. In DNA form, the CDR3 reads TGTGCCAGCAGGCATACAGGGGGGACTGAAGCTTTCTTT.

The rearrangement links TRBV10-3 to TRBJ1-2; D ambiguous. V was clipped by 0 bases and J by 8 bases, with 16 bases between them. Germline CDR1 is ENHRY and CDR2 is SYGVKD. The CDR3 covers 15 residues. In DNA, the CDR3 is TGTGCCATCAGTGAGTCGACGGGATCCCGGATAGGCTACACCTTC. Its translation is CAISESTGSRIGYTF.

The V call is TRBV7-9, the J call TRBJ1-1, with a possible D match to TRBD1 (6 bases). CDR1 SEHNR and CDR2 FQNEAQ come from the germline V gene (reference sequence). CDR3 length: 14 residues. V was trimmed by 7 bases and J by 0 bases, leaving 12 bases between them. The CDR3 is CASNQGIMNTEAFF. CDR3 sequence (DNA): TGTGCCAGCAACCAGGGGATTATGAACACTGAAGCTTTCTTT.

The J gene is TRBJ1-1, the V gene TRBV10-3; perhaps TRBD1 as D (5 bases). This CDR3 region has 14 residues. Germline V gene data show CDR1 as ENHRY and CDR2 as SYGVKD. V was clipped by 7 bases and J by 4 bases, with 16 bases between them. This chain's CDR3 is CAIKGEGSGTEAFF. The CDR3 DNA follows: TGTGCCATCAAAGGGGAGGGTTCGGGCACTGAAGCTTTCTTT.

Only one count was recorded for this clone. The CDR3, as DNA: TGTGCCAGCAGAGGGGACAGGGTCATGAACACTGAAGCTTTCTTT. This gives the protein CASRGDRVMNTEAFF. This sequence joins TRBV2 and TRBJ1-1, with 9 bases matching TRBD1. Germline V CDR1 and CDR2: SNHLY, FYNNEI. The trim removed 6 bases at V and 0 bases at J, leaving 5 bases unmatched. The CDR3 is 15 amino acids.

This chain links TRBV7-2 with TRBJ2-3, with D unresolved. CDR1 SGHTA and CDR2 FQGNSA come from the germline V gene. The CDR3 extends over 13 amino acids. Trimming removed 1 base from V and 4 bases from J, with 6 bases in between. As DNA, the CDR3 is TGTGCCAGCAGCTTAGGGTTTTCAGATACGCAGTATTTT. This translates into CASSLGFSDTQYF.

The V and J genes are TRBV5-6 and TRBJ1-1; D not resolved. Looked up from germline, CDR1 is SGHDT and CDR2 is YYEEEE. The CDR3 runs 14 residues. The germline V and J ends were trimmed by 0 bases and 1 base, with 7 bases remaining between them. The CDR3 DNA is TGTGCCAGCAGCTTGGCCTTCCCGAACACTGAAGCTTTCTTT. It specifies CASSLAFPNTEAFF.

The genes are TRBV2 and TRBJ2-3; D unresolved. With 6 bases removed from V and 1 base from J, the gap between germline ends came to 17 bases. Germline V gene data show CDR1 as SNHLY and CDR2 as FYNNEI. The CDR3 sequence is 16 residues long. The CDR3 protein is CASRTRPRTGTDTQYF. The CDR3 region has the DNA TGTGCCAGCAGGACCCGCCCTCGGACGGGCACAGATACGCAGTATTTT.

The chain joins TRBV25-1 to TRBJ2-7; 8 bases align to TRBD1. The CDR3 sequence is 13 residues long. The germline V gene encodes CDR1 MGHDK and CDR2 SYGVNS. Trimming cost V 6 bases and J 5 bases; bases outside gene matches: 6. CDR3 nucleotide sequence: TGTGCCAGCAGGGAGGGACAGGCTCACGAGCAGTACTTC. Protein sequence: CASREGQAHEQYF.

The chain carries TRBV7-9 and TRBJ2-1; D is tentatively TRBD1 or TRBD2 (5 bases each). The CDR3 consists of 12 residues. Looked up from germline, CDR1 is SEHNR and CDR2 is FQNEAQ (reference sequence). The V gene lost 5 bases and the J gene lost 9 bases, with 11 bases spanning the gap. The CDR3 spells CASSPQGVEQFF. CDR3 in DNA: TGTGCCAGCAGCCCGCAGGGAGTTGAGCAGTTCTTC.

The chain is built from TRBV27 and TRBJ2-5; 7 positions agree with TRBD1. The J segment lost 5 bases and the V segment lost 4 bases, leaving 19 bases of the junction unmatched. CDR1 MNHEY and CDR2 SMNVEV come from the germline V gene (reference sequence). The CDR3 has 18 residues. The CDR3 spells CASSSLLRQGEDVETQYF. CDR3 DNA: TGTGCCAGCAGTTCCCTCCTCCGACAGGGTGAGGACGTGGAGACCCAGTACTTC.

The gene calls are TRBV4-3 and TRBJ2-7; D is unclear. Trimming shortened V by 1 base and J by 2 bases, and 12 bases separated the two germline ends. Germline V gene lookup returns CDR1 LGHNA and CDR2 YSLEER. CDR3 length: 15 amino acids. The CDR3 is CASSQGMEGTYEQYF. In DNA form, the CDR3 reads TGCGCCAGCAGCCAAGGGATGGAAGGTACCTACGAGCAGTACTTC.